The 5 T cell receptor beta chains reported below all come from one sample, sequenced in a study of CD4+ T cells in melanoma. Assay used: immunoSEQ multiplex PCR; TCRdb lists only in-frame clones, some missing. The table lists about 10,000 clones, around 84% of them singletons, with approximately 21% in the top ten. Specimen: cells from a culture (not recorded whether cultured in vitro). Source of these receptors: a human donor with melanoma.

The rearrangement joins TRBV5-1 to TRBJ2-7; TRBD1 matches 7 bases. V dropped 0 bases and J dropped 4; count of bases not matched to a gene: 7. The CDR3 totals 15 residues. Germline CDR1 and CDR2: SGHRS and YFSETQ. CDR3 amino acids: CASSLESDRTYEQYF. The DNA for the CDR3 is TGCGCCAGCAGCTTGGAATCGGACAGGACATACGAGCAGTACTTC.

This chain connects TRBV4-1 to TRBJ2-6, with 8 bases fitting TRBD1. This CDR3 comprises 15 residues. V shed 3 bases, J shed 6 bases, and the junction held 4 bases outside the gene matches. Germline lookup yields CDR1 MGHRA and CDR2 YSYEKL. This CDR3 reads CASSHPGGEANVLTF. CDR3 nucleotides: TGCGCCAGCAGCCATCCAGGGGGCGAGGCCAACGTCCTGACTTTC.

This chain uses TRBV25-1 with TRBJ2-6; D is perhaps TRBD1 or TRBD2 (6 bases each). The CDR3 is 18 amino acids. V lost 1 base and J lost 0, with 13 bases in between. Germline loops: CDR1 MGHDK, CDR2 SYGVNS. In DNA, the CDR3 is TGTGCCAGCAGTGAATTTAGCGGACAGAGCTCTGGGGCCAACGTCCTGACTTTC. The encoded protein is CASSEFSGQSSGANVLTF.

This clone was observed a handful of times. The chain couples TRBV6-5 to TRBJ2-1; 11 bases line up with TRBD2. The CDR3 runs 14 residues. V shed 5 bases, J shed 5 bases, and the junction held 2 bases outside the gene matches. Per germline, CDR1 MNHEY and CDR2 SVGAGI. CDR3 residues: CASSRLAGNNEQFF. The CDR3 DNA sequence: TGTGCCAGCAGTAGACTAGCGGGGAACAATGAGCAGTTCTTC.

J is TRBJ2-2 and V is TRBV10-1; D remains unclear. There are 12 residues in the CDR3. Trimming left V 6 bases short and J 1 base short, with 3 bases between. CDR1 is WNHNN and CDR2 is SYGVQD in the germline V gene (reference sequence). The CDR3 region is CASSENTGELFF. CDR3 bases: TGCGCCAGCAGCGAGAACACCGGGGAGCTGTTTTTT.